The source of this T cell receptor beta chain is a study of graft-versus-host responses after intestinal transplantation. Study overall: Multivisceral, liver-intestinal, or isolated intestinal grafts went to recipients. Each recipient received anti-thymocyte globulin induction, then tacrolimus and steroids for approximately 3 years.

On this clone itself: Its target is unknown.

The protocol was immunoSEQ multiplex PCR, while the TCRdb copy is restricted to in-frame clones and leaves out a portion. The repertoire consists of about 97,000 clones, with 90% occurring once and the leading ten covering about 15%. Overall study findings and caveats: Graft-versus-host to host-versus-graft clonal ratios in allografts were high in patients with graft-donor T cell macrochimerism.

Sequences were derived from PBMCs, sampled approximately 420 days after intestinal transplant. This TCR came from a human patient who received an intestinal transplant, so some T cells may come from the graft donor.

The DNA of the CDR3 is TGTGCCAGCAGCCCGGGACCCACCTACGAGCAGTACTTC. Translation: CASSPGPTYEQYF. This chain links TRBV7-3 with TRBJ2-7; either TRBD1 or TRBD2 may supply D (5 bases each). This CDR3 spans 13 amino acids. CDR1 is SGHTA, CDR2 FQGTGA, per germline. V was cut by 5 bases and J by 2 bases, with 10 bases left in between.